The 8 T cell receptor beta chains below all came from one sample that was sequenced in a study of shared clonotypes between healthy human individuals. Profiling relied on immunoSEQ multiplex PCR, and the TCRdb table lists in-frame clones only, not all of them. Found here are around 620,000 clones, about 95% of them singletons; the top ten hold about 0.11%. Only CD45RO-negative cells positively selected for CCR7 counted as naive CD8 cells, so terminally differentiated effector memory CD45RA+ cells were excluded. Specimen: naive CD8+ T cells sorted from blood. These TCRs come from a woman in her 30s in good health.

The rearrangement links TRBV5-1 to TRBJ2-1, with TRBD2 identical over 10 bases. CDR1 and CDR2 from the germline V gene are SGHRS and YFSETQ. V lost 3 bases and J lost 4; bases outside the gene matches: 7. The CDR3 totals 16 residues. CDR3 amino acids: CASSWAASGRYNEQFF. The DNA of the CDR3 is TGCGCCAGCAGCTGGGCTGCTAGCGGGAGATACAATGAGCAGTTCTTC. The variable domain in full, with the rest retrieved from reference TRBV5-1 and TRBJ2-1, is KAGVTQTPRYLIKTRGQQVTLSCSPISGHRSVSWYQQTPGQGLQFLFEYFSETQRNKGNFPGRFSGRQFSNSRSEMNVSTLELGDSALYLCASSWAASGRYNEQFFGPGTRLTVL.

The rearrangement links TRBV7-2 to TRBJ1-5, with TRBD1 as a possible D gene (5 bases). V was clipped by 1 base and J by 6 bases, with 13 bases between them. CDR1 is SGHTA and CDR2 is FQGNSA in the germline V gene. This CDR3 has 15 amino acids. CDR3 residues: CASSLGWGVGQPQHF. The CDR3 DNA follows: TGTGCCAGCAGCTTAGGGTGGGGGGTAGGTCAGCCCCAGCATTTT.

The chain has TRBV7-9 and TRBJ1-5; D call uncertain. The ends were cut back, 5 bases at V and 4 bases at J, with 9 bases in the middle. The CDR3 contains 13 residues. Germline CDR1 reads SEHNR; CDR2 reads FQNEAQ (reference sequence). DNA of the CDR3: TGTGCCAGCAGCGCCTATTGGAATCAGCCCCAGCATTTT. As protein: CASSAYWNQPQHF.

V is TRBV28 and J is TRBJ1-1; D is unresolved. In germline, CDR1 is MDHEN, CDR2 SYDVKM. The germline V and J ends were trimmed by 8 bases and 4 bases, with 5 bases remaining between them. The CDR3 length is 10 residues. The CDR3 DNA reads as TGTGCCAGCGGCGTCACTGAAGCTTTCTTT. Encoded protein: CASGVTEAFF.

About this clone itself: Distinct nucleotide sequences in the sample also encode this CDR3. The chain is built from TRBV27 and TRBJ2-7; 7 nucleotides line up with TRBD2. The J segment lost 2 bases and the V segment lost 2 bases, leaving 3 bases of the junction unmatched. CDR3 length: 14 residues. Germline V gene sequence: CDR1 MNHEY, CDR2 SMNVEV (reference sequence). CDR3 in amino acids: CASSLGGSTYEQYF. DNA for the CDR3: TGTGCCAGCAGTTTAGGCGGGAGTACCTACGAGCAGTACTTC.

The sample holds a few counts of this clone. DNA for the CDR3: TGCGCCAGCAGCCAAGGACCCCCGGCCCGAGGCCCCGGGGAGCTGTTTTTT. Amino acids: CASSQGPPARGPGELFF. V usage is TRBV4-1 and J usage is TRBJ2-2, with unresolved D. CDR1 and CDR2 (germline): MGHRA, YSYEKL. This CDR3 has 17 amino acids. V was trimmed by 1 base and J by 6 bases, leaving 18 bases between them.

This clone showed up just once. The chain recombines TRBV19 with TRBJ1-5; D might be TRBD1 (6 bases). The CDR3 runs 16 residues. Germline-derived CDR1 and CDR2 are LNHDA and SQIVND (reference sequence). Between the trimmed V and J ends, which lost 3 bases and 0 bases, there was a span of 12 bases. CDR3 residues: CASSIWGADSNQPQHF. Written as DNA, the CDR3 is TGTGCCAGTAGTATCTGGGGGGCGGATAGCAATCAGCCCCAGCATTTT.

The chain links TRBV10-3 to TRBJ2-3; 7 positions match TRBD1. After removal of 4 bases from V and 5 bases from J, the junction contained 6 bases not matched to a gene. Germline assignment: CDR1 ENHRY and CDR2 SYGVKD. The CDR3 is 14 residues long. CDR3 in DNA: TGTGCCATCAGTGCCAACAGGGGTGGAGATACGCAGTATTTT. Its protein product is CAISANRGGDTQYF.